A single sample gave rise to the 14 T cell receptor beta chains below, sequenced in a study of blood T cells in healthy people across ages. Alongside a J-beta primer mix, a sample-barcoded 5' primer served in a second PCR lasting about 7 to 11 cycles. From the 5' RACE reads, TCRdb called clonotypes with MiXCR, one entry per CDR3 protein. The sample has hundreds of thousands of distinct CDR3 sequences; approximately 53% are singletons. The source material was blood. The receptors originated from a man aged 35-49 years in good health.

The rearrangement joins TRBV7-9 to TRBJ1-2, with a possible D match to TRBD1 (6 bases). The V and J ends lost 6 bases and 4 bases respectively, with 12 bases between them. This CDR3 contains 13 residues. CDR1 and CDR2 from the germline V gene are SEHNR and FQNEAQ (reference sequence). CDR3 sequence: CASRLTGIYGYTF. In DNA, the CDR3 is TGTGCCAGCAGACTAACAGGGATCTATGGCTACACCTTC.

The chain uses TRBV7-9 and TRBJ2-5; TRBD1 agrees at 11 bases. The CDR3 consists of 17 residues. V was pared by 5 bases and J by 5 bases, with 13 bases of the junction left unmatched. Germline V gene sequence: CDR1 SEHNR, CDR2 FQNEAQ (reference sequence). Here the CDR3 reads CASSITGTGGIWETQYF. The CDR3 DNA sequence: TGTGCCAGCAGCATTACCGGGACAGGGGGGATTTGGGAGACCCAGTACTTC. The whole variable domain, remainder taken from reference TRBV7-9 and TRBJ2-5, is DTGVSQNPRHKITKRGQNVTFRCDPISEHNRLYWYRQTLGQGPEFLTYFQNEAQLEKSRLLSDRFSAERPKGSFSTLEIQRTEQGDSAMYLCASSITGTGGIWETQYFGPGTRLLVL.

The chain couples TRBV5-1 to TRBJ1-2; D unresolved. This CDR3 is built from 15 residues. With 4 bases removed from V and 2 bases from J, the gap between germline ends came to 15 bases. Germline V lookup: CDR1 SGHRS, CDR2 YFSETQ. Here the CDR3 reads CASSIGASTNYGYTF. CDR3 nucleotides: TGCGCCAGCAGCATTGGAGCGAGTACGAACTATGGCTACACCTTC. Full variable domain (remainder filled in from reference TRBV5-1 and TRBJ1-2): KAGVTQTPRYLIKTRGQQVTLSCSPISGHRSVSWYQQTPGQGLQFLFEYFSETQRNKGNFPGRFSGRQFSNSRSEMNVSTLELGDSALYLCASSIGASTNYGYTFGSGTRLTVV.

The genes are TRBV10-2 and TRBJ2-1; 9 positions agree with TRBD2. Germline loops: CDR1 WSHSY, CDR2 SAAADI. V lost 8 bases to trimming and J lost 8 bases; unmatched junction nucleotides: 13. This CDR3 has 15 amino acids. DNA of the CDR3: TGCGCCAGCCTCGATCTAGCGGGGAGCGTCGATGAGCAGTTCTTC. Its protein is CASLDLAGSVDEQFF.

This sequence joins TRBV7-9 and TRBJ2-3, with D uncertain. Deletions cut 2 bases from V and 2 bases from J, with 11 bases between. This CDR3 is built from 15 residues. Looked up from germline, CDR1 is SEHNR and CDR2 is FQNEAQ (reference sequence). CDR3 residues: CASSLYMENTDTQYF. As DNA, the CDR3 is TGTGCCAGCAGCTTATACATGGAAAACACAGATACGCAGTATTTT.

The CDR3 DNA follows: TGTGCCACCAGCAGAAGACAGCCTAGCACAGATACGCAGTATTTT. Translation: CATSRRQPSTDTQYF. The chain carries TRBV15 and TRBJ2-3; the D gene is possibly TRBD1 (5 bases). Trimming left V 2 bases short and J 0 bases short, with 9 bases between. Germline V gives CDR1 LNHNV, CDR2 YYDKDF (reference sequence). The CDR3 contains 15 residues.

As regards this clonotype: Sequence at one end of the junction differs from germline and may be a read error. This chain links TRBV3-1 with TRBJ2-5; the D gene could be TRBD1 or TRBD2 (5 bases each). The CDR3 sequence is 18 residues long. The V gene's germline CDR1 is LGHDT and CDR2 YNNKEL (reference sequence). CDR3 DNA sequence: TGTGCCAGCAGCCAAGGCCCAGGGCCCTCACGGGGCCAAGAGGCCCAGTACTTC. Translated, it gives CASSQGPGPSRGQEAQYF.

This clonotype has just one count. J is TRBJ2-3 and V is TRBV21-1; TRBD2 is the table's D call and was not checked against the DNA. TRBV21-1 is designated a pseudogene. The CDR3 is 16 amino acids. CDR3 loop: CASSTQWGASRDTQYF. The CDR3 nucleotides are TGTGCCAGCAGCACCCAGTGGGGAGCCTCCCGGGATACGCAGTATTTT.

The chain employs TRBV10-3 and TRBJ1-2; D unresolved. V was pared by 0 bases and J by 8 bases, with 16 bases between. Germline V gene sequence: CDR1 ENHRY, CDR2 SYGVKD. The CDR3 is 15 amino acids. The CDR3 reads CAISESVRVRLGYTF. CDR3 sequence (DNA): TGTGCCATCAGTGAGTCGGTACGAGTTCGGCTGGGCTACACCTTC.

This clonotype occurred a few times. The chain joins TRBV5-1 to TRBJ1-2, with D perhaps matching TRBD1 (5 bases). The germline V gene has CDR1 SGHRS and CDR2 YFSETQ. V was trimmed by 5 bases and J by 8 bases, leaving 13 bases between them. The CDR3 has 12 amino acids. The CDR3 DNA follows: TGCGCCAGCAGTTCAGGACAATACGGCTACACCTTC. The encoded protein is CASSSGQYGYTF.

This clonotype appeared a few times. The V and J genes are TRBV6-1 and TRBJ2-7; D is perhaps TRBD1 (5 bases). CDR1 is MNHNS and CDR2 is SASEGT in the germline V gene. The CDR3 is 16 amino acids. Trimming took off 5 bases at V and 0 bases at J, with 17 bases between the two ends. The CDR3 loop reads CASSIRGALLSYEQYF. CDR3 in DNA: TGTGCCAGCAGTATCCGTGGGGCCCTCCTCTCCTACGAGCAGTACTTC.

This sequence joins TRBV4-2 and TRBJ1-1; D not certain. Deletions cut 2 bases from V and 2 bases from J, with 12 bases between. The germline V gene has CDR1 LGHNA and CDR2 YNFKEQ. The CDR3 has 15 amino acids. Here the CDR3 DNA reads TGTGCCAGCAGCCAATCGGACCGCCTTAACACTGAAGCTTTCTTT. Translating gives CASSQSDRLNTEAFF.

The chain employs TRBV29-1 and TRBJ1-6; D is unresolved. Germline CDR1 SQVTM, CDR2 ANQGSEA. Trimming took off 6 bases at V and 6 bases at J, with 18 bases between the two ends. The CDR3 spans 15 residues. The DNA of the CDR3 is TGCAGCGTCCAACCGATTGACGGAAGTAATTCACCCCTCCACTTT. It is translated as CSVQPIDGSNSPLHF.

J is TRBJ2-7 and V is TRBV7-6; TRBD1 is a possible D gene (6 bases). V gave up 4 bases and J gave up 2 bases, with 18 bases separating them. Per the germline V gene, CDR1 is SGHVS and CDR2 is FNYEAQ. The CDR3 runs to 16 residues. The CDR3 nucleotides read TGTGCCAGCAGCTCTGGAGGTGGGACACTTGCCTACGAGCAGTACTTC. Protein sequence: CASSSGGGTLAYEQYF.